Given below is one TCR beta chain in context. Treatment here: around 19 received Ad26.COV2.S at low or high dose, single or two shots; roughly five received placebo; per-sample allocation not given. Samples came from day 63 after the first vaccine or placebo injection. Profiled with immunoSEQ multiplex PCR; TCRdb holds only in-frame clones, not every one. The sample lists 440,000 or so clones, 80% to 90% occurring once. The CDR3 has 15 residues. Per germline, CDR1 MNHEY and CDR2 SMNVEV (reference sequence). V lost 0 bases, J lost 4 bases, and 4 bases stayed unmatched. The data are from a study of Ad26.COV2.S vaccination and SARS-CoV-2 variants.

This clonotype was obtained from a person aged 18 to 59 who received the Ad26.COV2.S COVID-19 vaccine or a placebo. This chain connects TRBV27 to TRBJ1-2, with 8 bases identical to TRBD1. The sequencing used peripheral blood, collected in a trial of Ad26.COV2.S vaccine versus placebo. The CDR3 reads CASSLSGTGSYGYTF. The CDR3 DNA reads TGTGCCAGCAGTTTATCGGGGACAGGAAGCTATGGCTACACCTTC.